Included here is one T cell receptor (beta chain) sequence, with context. Its antigen is undetermined. The data belong to a study of blood T cells in healthy people across ages. The study, taken as a whole, reports: Donors of long life had a larger count of naive CD4+ cells and greater diversity than aged donors. Conclusively comparing naive with antigen-experienced cells was impossible with unsorted PBMCs.

Combining a sample-barcoded 5' primer with a J-beta primer mix, a second PCR ran for roughly 7 to 12 cycles. TCRdb fed the 5' RACE reads into MiXCR, producing one record per CDR3 protein. The sample gives about 830,000 distinct CDR3 sequences, around 62% of which show up once; 25% to 35% is in the top ten. Around 10 milliliters of peripheral blood were drawn from each donor. Total RNA was extracted at no less than 5.5 micrograms per sample. The CDR3 sequence is 14 residues long. Germline V CDR1 and CDR2: SGHTA, FQGNSA. J was trimmed by 5 bases and V by 2 bases; bases with no gene match: 6. The receptor's source is a man between 25 and 39 years old in good health. The chain carries TRBV7-2 and TRBJ2-7, with 7 bases matching TRBD1. Sequencing input: blood. CDR3 in DNA: TGTGCCAGCAGCTTAACAGGGGCCATAAACGAGCAGTACTTC. Translated, it gives CASSLTGAINEQYF.